Each of the 19 T cell receptor beta chains below was sequenced from the same sample in a study of blood T cell repertoires in COVID-19. Sequencing used immunoSEQ multiplex PCR; TCRdb keeps in-frame clones, though not all of them. The sample shows a few hundred thousand clones, roughly 90% of them seen only once. Sequencing was performed on PBMCs or T cells enriched from blood (not recorded which). These receptors were collected from a woman aged 25 to 39 who had recovered from COVID-19.

The rearrangement links TRBV28 to TRBJ1-2, with TRBD1 identical over 7 bases. This CDR3 spans 16 amino acids. V was clipped by 6 bases and J by 2 bases; unmatched bases: 12. Germline lookup yields CDR1 MDHEN and CDR2 SYDVKM. The CDR3: CASRSPGQPLNYGYTF. As DNA, the CDR3 is TGTGCCAGCAGGTCTCCGGGACAGCCTTTAAACTATGGCTACACCTTC.

This clone showed up just once. The V call is TRBV5-1, the J call TRBJ2-3; 8 nucleotides align to TRBD2. This CDR3 comprises 15 residues. The V and J ends lost 2 bases and 5 bases, in that order; junction bases with no gene match: 7. CDR1 SGHRS and CDR2 YFSETQ come from the germline V gene. CDR3 in DNA: TGCGCCAGCAGCTTAACGGGGGGGGCCGAAGATACGCAGTATTTT. It yields the protein CASSLTGGAEDTQYF.

Comments on this clone: At one end, the junction sequence differs from germline, possibly due to a read error. The chain recombines TRBV2 with TRBJ1-2, with D uncertain. The CDR3 is 10 residues long. Germline V gene sequence: CDR1 SNHLY, CDR2 FYNNEI. CDR3 residues: CASSNNGYTF. DNA of the CDR3: TGTGCCAGCAGTAACAATGGCTACACCTTC. Filled out from reference TRBV2 and TRBJ1-2, the complete variable domain reads EPEVTQTPSHQVTQMGQEVILRCVPISNHLYFYWYRQILGQKVEFLVSFYNNEISEKSEIFDDQFSVERPDGSNFTLKIRSTKLEDSAMYFCASSNNGYTFGSGTRLTVV.

The genes are TRBV4-3 and TRBJ2-7; D perhaps matches TRBD1 (6 bases). The V end lost 1 base, the J end lost 1 base, and 14 bases lay between the germline ends. Germline V gives CDR1 LGHNA, CDR2 YSLEER. This CDR3 region has 16 residues. The CDR3 sequence is CASSQAVGTPSYEQYF. The CDR3 coding sequence is TGCGCCAGCAGCCAAGCCGTCGGGACACCTTCCTACGAGCAGTACTTC.

The genes are TRBV7-9 and TRBJ1-1; 9 bases are a match to TRBD1. Germline CDR1 and CDR2: SEHNR and FQNEAQ (reference sequence). Trimming cost V 5 bases and J 3 bases; bases outside gene matches: 7. The CDR3 consists of 15 residues. CDR3 sequence reads: CASSVGTGLDTEAFF. In DNA, the CDR3 is TGTGCCAGCAGCGTGGGGACAGGGCTCGACACTGAAGCTTTCTTT.

The chain is built from TRBV4-2 and TRBJ2-7, with 9 nucleotides matching TRBD2. Germline trimming cut 9 bases from V and 4 bases from J; bases unmatched to any gene: 13. Looked up from germline, CDR1 is LGHNA and CDR2 is YNFKEQ. The CDR3 is made up of 15 amino acids. CDR3 region: CASSDSGGANYEQYF. CDR3 DNA sequence: TGTGCCAGTTCGGATAGCGGGGGAGCCAATTACGAGCAGTACTTC.

The chain links TRBV4-3 to TRBJ2-7, with 7 bases matching TRBD1. The CDR3 extends over 16 amino acids. Germline V gene data show CDR1 as LGHNA and CDR2 as YSLEER. The junction had 8 bases not matched to a gene; V was cut back by 0 bases and J by 3 bases. The CDR3 region is CASSQDLGTANYEQYF. The DNA for the CDR3 is TGCGCCAGCAGCCAAGATTTGGGGACAGCGAACTACGAGCAGTACTTC.

This chain links TRBV6-5 with TRBJ1-1, with no clear D. The CDR3 covers 14 residues. Trimming removed 7 bases from V and 3 bases from J, with 15 bases in between. The germline gives CDR1 MNHEY, CDR2 SVGAGI. The CDR3 spells CASILLPADTEAFF. CDR3 in DNA: TGTGCCAGCATCCTACTACCCGCGGACACTGAAGCTTTCTTT.

The chain joins TRBV19 to TRBJ1-2; no firm D call. Germline CDR1 reads LNHDA; CDR2 reads SQIVND (reference sequence). CDR3 length: 12 amino acids. V shed 10 bases and J shed 5 bases, with 14 bases lying between them. This CDR3 reads CATTQCEYGYTF. As DNA, the CDR3 is TGTGCCACCACTCAATGCGAGTATGGCTACACCTTC.

The chain carries TRBV2 and TRBJ1-1, with 8 positions matching TRBD1. J gave up 3 bases and V 6 bases, and 3 bases lay outside the gene matches. Germline V lookup: CDR1 SNHLY, CDR2 FYNNEI. This CDR3 comprises 13 residues. This CDR3 reads CASSNRGDTEAFF. CDR3 nucleotides: TGTGCCAGCAGCAACAGGGGGGACACTGAAGCTTTCTTT.

The chain combines TRBV10-2 with TRBJ1-3, with D tentatively TRBD1 (5 bases). Germline CDR1 WSHSY, CDR2 SAAADI. V lost 4 bases and J 0 bases, leaving 10 bases between the germline ends. The CDR3 contains 15 residues. The CDR3 loop is CASSGQFDSGNTIYF. CDR3 in DNA: TGCGCCAGCAGTGGACAGTTCGACTCTGGAAACACCATATATTTT.

This clone occurred once. The rearrangement links TRBV18 to TRBJ1-2, with a tentative D call TRBD1 (6 bases). Trimming pared 2 bases from V and 6 bases from J, leaving 19 bases between. This CDR3 is built from 16 residues. Per the germline V gene, CDR1 is KGHSH and CDR2 is LQKENI. CDR3 amino acids: CASSPSLTGSKDGYTF. CDR3 nucleotides: TGTGCCAGCTCACCAAGTTTAACAGGGAGTAAGGATGGCTACACCTTC.

The CDR3 nucleotides are TGCAGCGAAGCCCTATCGGCGGGGGGGCAATTCTTC. Protein: CSEALSAGGQFF. V gene TRBV29-1 combines with J gene TRBJ2-1; 9 positions match TRBD2. Germline assignment: CDR1 SQVTM and CDR2 ANQGSEA. V dropped 7 bases and J dropped 16; count of bases not matched to a gene: 14. This CDR3 region has 12 residues.

The CDR3 loop reads CASSPIAGGIYNEQFF. The CDR3 nucleotides are TGTGCCAGCAGCCCGATAGCGGGGGGAATCTACAATGAGCAGTTCTTC. This rearrangement joins TRBV4-2 to TRBJ2-1; TRBD2 aligns across 10 bases. This CDR3 has 16 residues. The V gene end was trimmed by 4 bases and the J gene end by 3 bases; junction bases not matched to a gene: 6. Germline CDR1 and CDR2: LGHNA and YNFKEQ.

In this sample, this clone turned up a few times. The chain has TRBV19 and TRBJ2-2, with a possible D match to TRBD1 (8 bases). V shed 4 bases and J shed 5 bases, with 17 bases lying between them. Germline CDR1 LNHDA, CDR2 SQIVND (reference sequence). The CDR3 spans 16 residues. In DNA, the CDR3 is TGTGCCAGTAGTACGATAACAGGGGGAGGGACCGGGGAGCTGTTTTTT. Protein sequence: CASSTITGGGTGELFF.

This clone has just one count. The chain has TRBV5-1 and TRBJ1-2; a weak D match, TRBD1 (6 bases). This CDR3 is built from 14 residues. Looked up from germline, CDR1 is SGHRS and CDR2 is YFSETQ. V was cut by 4 bases and J by 2 bases, with 12 bases left in between. CDR3 protein: CASSPAGANYGYTF. The DNA for the CDR3 is TGCGCCAGCAGCCCGGCAGGGGCGAACTATGGCTACACCTTC. The complete variable domain, with remaining parts taken from reference TRBV5-1 and TRBJ1-2, reads KAGVTQTPRYLIKTRGQQVTLSCSPISGHRSVSWYQQTPGQGLQFLFEYFSETQRNKGNFPGRFSGRQFSNSRSEMNVSTLELGDSALYLCASSPAGANYGYTFGSGTRLTVV.

This rearrangement joins TRBV7-2 to TRBJ2-3; TRBD1 agrees at 8 bases. Germline V gene data show CDR1 as SGHTA and CDR2 as FQGNSA. This CDR3 is 16 amino acids long. With V trimmed by 3 bases and J by 2 bases, 7 bases remained unmatched. The CDR3 DNA reads TGTGCCAGCAGCTTGACAGGGGTCCTACTCACAGATACGCAGTATTTT. It yields the protein CASSLTGVLLTDTQYF.

The chain employs TRBV10-2 and TRBJ1-1; TRBD1 matches at 10 bases. V was pared by 3 bases and J by 4 bases, with 8 bases of the junction left unmatched. Germline CDR1 is WSHSY and CDR2 is SAAADI. CDR3 length: 16 amino acids. The CDR3 sequence: CASSEYRTGGITEAFF. The CDR3 DNA follows: TGCGCCAGCAGTGAATACAGGACAGGGGGGATCACTGAAGCTTTCTTT.

The CDR3 here is CASSFNRMNTEAFF. The CDR3 region has the DNA TGTGCCAGCAGTTTTAACAGGATGAACACTGAAGCTTTCTTT. The V gene is TRBV28, the J gene TRBJ1-1, with TRBD1 as a possible D gene (5 bases). From germline, CDR1 is MDHEN and CDR2 SYDVKM. The CDR3 sequence is 14 residues long. The V gene lost 3 bases and the J gene lost 0 bases, with 8 bases spanning the gap. Using reference TRBV28 and TRBJ1-1 for the parts outside the CDR3, the full variable domain is DVKVTQSSRYLVKRTGEKVFLECVQDMDHENMFWYRQDPGLGLRLIYFSYDVKMKEKGDIPEGYSVSREKKERFSLILESASTNQTSMYLCASSFNRMNTEAFFGQGTRLTVV.